A selection of T cell receptor beta chains follows, all from one sample in a study of cytomegalovirus exposure and HLA in healthy donors. Sequenced by immunoSEQ multiplex PCR; TCRdb stores in-frame clones only, minus some. The sample yields roughly 140,000 clones, about 64% seen once. Sequencing was carried out using PBMCs. Source of these receptors: a woman in her thirties in good health and CMV-seropositive. CDR3s include the opening cysteine and the closing phenylalanine or tryptophan. D genes are given only for firm matches. Size tells how often a clone was seen (once, few, many) or the class of an expanded clone, and some rows leave it out.

j_call,d_call,cdr3_length,clone_size,v_call,cdr3_aa,cdr3_nt
TRBJ1-2,.,16,.,TRBV11-2,CASSPVRSGDDYGYTF,TGTGCCAGCAGCCCGGTCAGGTCAGGGGACGACTATGGCTACACCTTC
TRBJ2-2,TRBD1,14,.,TRBV6-6,CASSQQGAGGELFF,TGTGCCAGCAGTCAACAGGGGGCTGGCGGGGAGCTGTTTTTT
TRBJ2-5,.,13,.,TRBV13,CASSNRLGETQYF,TGTGCCAGCAGCAACAGGTTAGGGGAGACCCAGTACTTC
TRBJ1-5,.,16,few,TRBV5-8,CASSLGRPRSNQPQHF,TGTGCCAGCAGCTTAGGCCGGCCCAGGAGCAATCAGCCCCAGCATTTT
TRBJ2-1,.,15,few,TRBV19,CASSMGGAWINEQFF,TGTGCCAGTAGTATGGGGGGGGCTTGGATCAATGAGCAGTTCTTC
TRBJ1-1,.,11,.,TRBV18,CASSPQGEAFF,TGTGCCAGCTCACCACAGGGGGAGGCTTTCTTT
TRBJ2-7,.,15,.,TRBV7-6,CASSLMSRGTYEQYF,TGTGCCAGCAGCTTAATGTCAAGGGGAACCTACGAGCAGTACTTC
TRBJ2-6,.,16,.,TRBV10-3,CAISASGAHGANVLTF,TGTGCCATCAGTGCGTCGGGGGCTCATGGGGCCAACGTCCTGACTTTC
TRBJ2-1,TRBD2,15,.,TRBV13,CASSSTSGTYNEQFF,TGTGCCAGCAGCTCAACTAGCGGGACCTACAATGAGCAGTTCTTC
TRBJ1-5,.,15,.,TRBV6-6,CASSREVLARFSQHF,TGTGCCAGCAGCCGGGAAGTACTGGCCCGGTTTTCCCAGCATTTT
TRBJ1-4,.,13,.,TRBV2,CASSMGHGEKLFF,TGTGCCAGCAGCATGGGACACGGTGAAAAACTGTTTTTT
TRBJ2-3,TRBD2,18,.,TRBV10-3,CAISELEASGYSTDTQYF,TGTGCCATCAGTGAGTTGGAGGCTAGCGGGTATAGCACAGATACGCAGTATTTT
TRBJ2-1,TRBD2,15,.,TRBV5-1,CASSLGTSGWDEQFF,TGCGCCAGCAGCCTCGGGACTAGCGGGTGGGATGAGCAGTTCTTC
TRBJ1-5,.,15,.,TRBV6-1,CASRADSYSNQPQHF,TGTGCCAGCAGAGCGGACAGCTATAGCAATCAGCCCCAGCATTTT
TRBJ1-1,.,15,.,TRBV9,CASRRIRGVNTEAFF,TGTGCCAGCAGGCGAATTCGGGGGGTGAACACTGAAGCTTTCTTT
TRBJ2-1,TRBD2,17,few,TRBV7-7,CASSLVSGLAGLDEQFF,TGTGCTAGCAGCTTAGTGTCGGGACTAGCGGGGTTGGACGAGCAGTTCTTC
TRBJ1-6,.,17,.,TRBV5-6,CASSPRGAVLYNSPLHF,TGTGCCAGCAGCCCCCGGGGGGCAGTCCTCTATAATTCACCCCTCCACTTT
TRBJ2-7,TRBD1,14,.,TRBV28,CASGGRDRAYEQYF,TGTGCCAGCGGAGGACGGGACAGGGCCTACGAGCAGTACTTC
TRBJ1-2,.,13,.,TRBV19,CASSILGAGGYTF,TGTGCCAGTAGTATATTGGGGGCAGGTGGCTACACCTTC
TRBJ2-1,.,15,.,TRBV18,CASSPQQGSGNEQFF,TGTGCCAGCTCACCACAGCAGGGGAGTGGAAATGAGCAGTTCTTC
TRBJ1-1,.,15,.,TRBV7-8,CASSLSAGVNTEAFF,TGTGCCAGCAGCTTATCGGCAGGGGTGAACACTGAAGCTTTCTTT
TRBJ1-5,.,15,.,TRBV9,CASSVSGLYNQPQHF,TGTGCCAGCAGCGTTTCAGGTTTATACAATCAGCCCCAGCATTTT
TRBJ2-7,TRBD2,14,.,TRBV5-1,CASSLDGGSYEQYF,TGCGCCAGCAGCTTGGACGGGGGGAGCTACGAGCAGTACTTC
TRBJ1-5,.,17,.,TRBV19,CASSIYLGGIGNQPQHF,TGTGCCAGTAGTATCTACCTTGGGGGGATTGGTAATCAGCCCCAGCATTTT
TRBJ1-2,TRBD1,17,.,TRBV4-1,CASSQVETGGLNYGYTF,TGCGCCAGCAGCCAAGTCGAGACAGGGGGATTAAACTATGGCTACACCTTC
TRBJ2-7,TRBD1,13,.,TRBV13,CASSPGTAYEQYF,TGTGCCAGCAGCCCAGGGACAGCCTACGAGCAGTACTTC
TRBJ2-7,TRBD1,12,few,TRBV6-1,CASKDRGYEQYF,TGTGCCAGCAAGGACAGGGGGTACGAGCAGTACTTC
TRBJ2-2,.,16,.,TRBV6-1,CASSGFRTTNTGELFF,TGTGCCAGCAGTGGCTTTAGGACAACGAACACCGGGGAGCTGTTTTTT
TRBJ2-7,.,15,.,TRBV2,CASGQEGRGPYEQYF,TGTGCCAGCGGCCAAGAAGGCAGGGGCCCCTACGAGCAGTACTTC
TRBJ2-2,.,16,.,TRBV5-1,CASSWDIPSNTGELFF,TGCGCCAGCAGCTGGGACATACCATCGAACACCGGGGAGCTGTTTTTT
TRBJ1-2,.,14,few,TRBV5-6,CASSLGSLSRGYTF,TGTGCCAGCAGCTTGGGGAGTCTATCTCGTGGCTACACCTTC